This T cell receptor beta chain is drawn from a study of blood T cell repertoires in COVID-19. Study-level information: The study drew acute and convalescent COVID-19 samples from the United States, Italy and Spain.

TCRdb keeps only in-frame clones here, not all; method: immunoSEQ multiplex PCR. This repertoire shows about 74,000 clones, 90% found once; its top ten account for 8% to 10%. The germline V gene has CDR1 SNHLY and CDR2 FYNNEI. V lost 2 bases, J lost 5 bases, and 7 bases stayed unmatched. CDR3 length equals 16 residues. Sequences were obtained from peripheral blood. The TCR was taken from a human donor in a cohort sampled during active COVID-19. The rearrangement joins TRBV2 to TRBJ2-7; 12 nucleotides agree with TRBD1. The CDR3 DNA sequence: TGTGCCAGCAGTGAAAGGGGGGACAGGGGGCGCGACGAGCAGTACTTC. The encoded protein is CASSERGDRGRDEQYF. The full variable domain, with the rest looked up from reference TRBV2 and TRBJ2-7, is EPEVTQTPSHQVTQMGQEVILRCVPISNHLYFYWYRQILGQKVEFLVSFYNNEISEKSEIFDDQFSVERPDGSNFTLKIRSTKLEDSAMYFCASSERGDRGRDEQYFGPGTRLTVT.